This TCR beta chain was captured in a study of human thymus T cells. Study observations and caveats: In thymic and blood repertoires alike, V and J usage looked biased.

The germline gives CDR1 MGHRA, CDR2 YSYEKL. V lost 8 bases to trimming and J lost 4 bases; unmatched junction nucleotides: 8. CDR3 length: 16 residues. A roughly 0.45-1 mL peripheral blood aliquot was taken intraoperatively from four of eight donors. About this clone: What it binds is unknown.

Profiling relied on immunoSEQ multiplex PCR, and the TCRdb table lists in-frame clones only, not all of them. The sample carries some 57,000 clones, about 93% recorded once. This receptor was taken from a boy under two years old with a congenital heart defect but otherwise immunologically healthy. The sequenced sample was blood. V usage is TRBV4-1 and J usage is TRBJ2-1; 13 bases agree with TRBD2. The CDR3 DNA is TGCGCCAGCGGCTCGGGACTAGCGGGACTTTACAATGAGCAGTTCTTC. Its translation is CASGSGLAGLYNEQFF.